This T cell receptor (beta chain) was retrieved from a study of prognosis after radiotherapy for stage I lung cancer. Whole-study context: No patient was treated with concurrent therapy while undergoing stereotactic body radiotherapy. Several patients developed distant metastases (median about seven months) after radiotherapy; 15 showed no significant progression. Broader study findings: Shannon entropy (measured after stereotactic body radiation therapy) was lower in patients who went on to develop distant metastases.

Deletions cut 3 bases from V and 4 bases from J, with 13 bases between. Germline CDR1 MNHEY, CDR2 SMNVEV (reference sequence). The CDR3 extends over 14 amino acids. With two time points in the design, 4.5 to 7 milliliters of peripheral blood were drawn at each one. The TCR beta CDR3 region was amplified from genomic DNA, with two rounds of multiplex PCR being used for the amplification. Primers were specific to each TRBV and TRBJ gene in first-round PCR. Each CDR3 protein is one row after TCRdb ran MiXCR on the multiplex PCR reads. The table includes roughly 38,000 distinct CDR3 sequences, around 22% detected once. This clonotype showed up many times. Its target is unknown.

The TCR was taken from a donor aged 50 or older with non-small cell lung cancer. V usage is TRBV27 and J usage is TRBJ2-7; the D gene is possibly TRBD2 (5 bases). Here the sequenced sample was PBMCs, taken before or after stereotactic body radiation therapy (not recorded which). This CDR3 reads CASSLAGGIYEQYF. The CDR3, as DNA: TGTGCCAGCAGTTTGGCGGGCGGCATATACGAGCAGTACTTC.